This entry features one T cell receptor (beta chain) sequence. Sequenced by immunoSEQ multiplex PCR; TCRdb stores in-frame clones only, minus some. Among tens of thousands of clones listed, 78% were seen once. The data derive from a study of STAT5B mutations in CD4+ large granular lymphocyte leukemia. With 6 bases removed from V and 6 bases from J, the gap between germline ends came to 18 bases. Germline-derived CDR1 and CDR2 are LNHDA and SQIVND (reference sequence). The CDR3 has 15 amino acids. The rearrangement links TRBV19 to TRBJ1-5; tentative D call: TRBD1 (6 bases). The TCR sequence derives from a human donor in good health. Sequencing was carried out using CD4+ T cells from blood buffy coats. The CDR3 sequence: CASSNRLRGAQPQHF. CDR3 coding DNA: TGTGCCAGTAGCAATAGATTAAGGGGGGCTCAGCCCCAGCATTTT. The full variable domain, completed using reference TRBV19 and TRBJ1-5, is DGGITQSPKYLFRKEGQNVTLSCEQNLNHDAMYWYRQDPGQGLRLIYYSQIVNDFQKGDIAEGYSVSREKKESFPLTVTSAQKNPTAFYLCASSNRLRGAQPQHFGDGTRLSIL.